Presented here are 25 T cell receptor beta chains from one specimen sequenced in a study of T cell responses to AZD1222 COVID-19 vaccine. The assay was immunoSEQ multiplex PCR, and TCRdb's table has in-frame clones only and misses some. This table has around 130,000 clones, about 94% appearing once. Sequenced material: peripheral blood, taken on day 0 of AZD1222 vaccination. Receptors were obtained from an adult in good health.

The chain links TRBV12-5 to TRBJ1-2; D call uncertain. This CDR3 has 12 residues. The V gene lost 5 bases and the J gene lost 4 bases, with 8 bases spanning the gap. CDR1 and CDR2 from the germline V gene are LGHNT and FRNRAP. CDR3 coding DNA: TGTGCTAGTGGTCCAAGCCTCTATGGCTACACCTTC. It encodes CASGPSLYGYTF.

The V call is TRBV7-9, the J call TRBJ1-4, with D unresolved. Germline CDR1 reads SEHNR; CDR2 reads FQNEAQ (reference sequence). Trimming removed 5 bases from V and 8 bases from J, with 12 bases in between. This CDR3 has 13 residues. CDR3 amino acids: CASSTRSTEKLFF. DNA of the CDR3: TGTGCCAGCAGCACCCGTTCGACGGAAAAACTGTTTTTT.

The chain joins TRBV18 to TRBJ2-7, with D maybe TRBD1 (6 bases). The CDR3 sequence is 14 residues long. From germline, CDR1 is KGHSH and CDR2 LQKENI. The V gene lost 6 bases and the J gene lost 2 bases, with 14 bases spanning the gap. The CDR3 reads CASSPGTPTYEQYF. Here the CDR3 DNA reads TGTGCCAGCTCCCCAGGGACACCCACCTACGAGCAGTACTTC.

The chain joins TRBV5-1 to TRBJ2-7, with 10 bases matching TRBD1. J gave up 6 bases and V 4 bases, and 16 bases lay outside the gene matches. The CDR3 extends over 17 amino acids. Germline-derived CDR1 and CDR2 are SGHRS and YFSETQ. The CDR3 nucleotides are TGCGCCAGCAGCCGCCCGATCGGGACAGGGGAAAGCCGCGAGCAGTACTTC. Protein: CASSRPIGTGESREQYF. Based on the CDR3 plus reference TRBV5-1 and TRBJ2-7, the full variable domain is KAGVTQTPRYLIKTRGQQVTLSCSPISGHRSVSWYQQTPGQGLQFLFEYFSETQRNKGNFPGRFSGRQFSNSRSEMNVSTLELGDSALYLCASSRPIGTGESREQYFGPGTRLTVT.

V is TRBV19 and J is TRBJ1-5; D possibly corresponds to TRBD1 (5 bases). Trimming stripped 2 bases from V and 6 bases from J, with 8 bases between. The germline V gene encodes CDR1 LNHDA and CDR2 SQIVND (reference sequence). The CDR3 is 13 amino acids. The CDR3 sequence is CASSISGSQPQHF. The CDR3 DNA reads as TGTGCCAGTAGTATATCAGGGTCTCAGCCCCAGCATTTT.

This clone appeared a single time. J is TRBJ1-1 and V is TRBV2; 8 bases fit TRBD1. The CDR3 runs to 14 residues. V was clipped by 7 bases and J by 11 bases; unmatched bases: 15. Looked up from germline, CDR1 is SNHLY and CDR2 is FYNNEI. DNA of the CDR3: TGTGCCAGCACCCTACAAGGACAGGGCTTGGAGGCTTTCTTT. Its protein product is CASTLQGQGLEAFF.

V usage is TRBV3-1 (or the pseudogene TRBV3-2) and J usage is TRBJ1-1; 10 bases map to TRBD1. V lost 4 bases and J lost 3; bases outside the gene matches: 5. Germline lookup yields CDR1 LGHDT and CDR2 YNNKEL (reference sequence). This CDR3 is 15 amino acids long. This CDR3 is CASSPGTGVDTEAFF. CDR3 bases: TGTGCCAGCAGCCCCGGGACAGGGGTGGACACTGAAGCTTTCTTT.

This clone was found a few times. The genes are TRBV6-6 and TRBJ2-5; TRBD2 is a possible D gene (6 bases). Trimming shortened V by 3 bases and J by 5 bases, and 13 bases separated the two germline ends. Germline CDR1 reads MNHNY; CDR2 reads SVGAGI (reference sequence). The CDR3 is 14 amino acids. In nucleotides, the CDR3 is TGTGCCAGCAGTTATTGGGGGGTGGACGAGACCCAGTACTTC. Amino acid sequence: CASSYWGVDETQYF.

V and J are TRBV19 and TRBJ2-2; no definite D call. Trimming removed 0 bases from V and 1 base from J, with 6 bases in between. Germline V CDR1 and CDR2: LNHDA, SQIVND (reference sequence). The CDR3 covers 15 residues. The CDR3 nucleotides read TGTGCCAGTAGTATAGATTTGAGGAACACCGGGGAGCTGTTTTTT. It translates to CASSIDLRNTGELFF.

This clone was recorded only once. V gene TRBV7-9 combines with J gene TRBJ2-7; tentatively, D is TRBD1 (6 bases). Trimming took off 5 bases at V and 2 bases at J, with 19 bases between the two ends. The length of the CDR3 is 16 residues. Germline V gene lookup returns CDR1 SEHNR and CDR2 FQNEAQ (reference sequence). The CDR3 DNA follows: TGTGCCAGCAGCCTTCCCCCCCCAGACAGGACCTACGAGCAGTACTTC. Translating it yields CASSLPPPDRTYEQYF.

Written as DNA, the CDR3 is TGTGCCAGCAGCTACGACCCAAACACTGAAGCTTTCTTT. This codes for CASSYDPNTEAFF. V gene TRBV7-3 combines with J gene TRBJ1-1; D not resolved. Germline V gene sequence: CDR1 SGHTA, CDR2 FQGTGA. This CDR3 spans 13 amino acids. V was trimmed by 4 bases and J by 2 bases, leaving 8 bases between them.

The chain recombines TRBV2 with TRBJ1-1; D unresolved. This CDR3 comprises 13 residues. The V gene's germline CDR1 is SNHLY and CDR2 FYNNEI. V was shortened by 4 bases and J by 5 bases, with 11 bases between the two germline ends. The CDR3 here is CASSVGFGTEAFF. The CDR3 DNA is TGTGCCAGCAGTGTCGGATTTGGGACTGAAGCTTTCTTT.

CDR3 bases: TGTGCCAGCTCCCTCGGGGCCAGGGATAGCAATCAGCCCCAGCATTTT. Residues: CASSLGARDSNQPQHF. This rearrangement joins TRBV18 to TRBJ1-5, with D possibly being TRBD1 (5 bases). V was clipped by 6 bases and J by 0 bases, with 15 bases between them. The CDR3 extends over 16 amino acids. The V gene's germline CDR1 is KGHSH and CDR2 LQKENI.

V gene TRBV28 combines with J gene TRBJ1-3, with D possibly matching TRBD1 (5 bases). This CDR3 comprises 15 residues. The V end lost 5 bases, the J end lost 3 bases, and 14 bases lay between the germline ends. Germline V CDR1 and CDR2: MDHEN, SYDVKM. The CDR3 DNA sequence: TGTGCCAGCAGTGGAAAAGGGGCTGATGGAAACACCATATATTTT. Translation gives CASSGKGADGNTIYF.

The CDR3 protein is CASSTGGTDENYGYTF. For the CDR3, the DNA is TGTGCCAGTAGTACGGGAGGGACGGACGAGAACTATGGCTACACCTTC. This chain connects TRBV19 to TRBJ1-2; TRBD1 is a possible D gene (5 bases). Germline V gene data show CDR1 as LNHDA and CDR2 as SQIVND (reference sequence). V lost 4 bases and J 2 bases, leaving 17 bases between the germline ends. The CDR3 has 16 amino acids.

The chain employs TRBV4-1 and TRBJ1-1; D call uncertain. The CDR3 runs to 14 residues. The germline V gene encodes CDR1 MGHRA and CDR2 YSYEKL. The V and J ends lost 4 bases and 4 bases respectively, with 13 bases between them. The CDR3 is CASSLDGDITEAFF. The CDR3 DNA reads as TGCGCCAGCAGCCTCGACGGAGATATCACTGAAGCTTTCTTT.

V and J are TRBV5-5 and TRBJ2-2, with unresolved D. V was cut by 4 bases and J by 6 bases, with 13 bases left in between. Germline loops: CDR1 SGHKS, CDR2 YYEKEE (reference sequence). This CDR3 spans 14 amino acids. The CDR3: CASSPVGRAGELFF. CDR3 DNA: TGTGCCAGCAGCCCGGTTGGACGGGCCGGGGAGCTGTTTTTT.

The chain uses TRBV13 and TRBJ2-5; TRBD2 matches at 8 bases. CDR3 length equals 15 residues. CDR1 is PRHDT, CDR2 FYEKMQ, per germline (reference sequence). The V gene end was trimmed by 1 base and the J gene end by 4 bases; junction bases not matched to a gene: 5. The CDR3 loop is CASSLAGLAVETQYF. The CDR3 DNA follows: TGTGCCAGCAGCTTAGCAGGACTAGCCGTAGAGACCCAGTACTTC.

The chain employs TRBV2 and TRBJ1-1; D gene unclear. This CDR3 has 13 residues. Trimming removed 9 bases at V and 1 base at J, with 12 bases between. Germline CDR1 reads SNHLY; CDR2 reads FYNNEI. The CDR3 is CARSGVSNTEAFF. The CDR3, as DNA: TGTGCCAGATCCGGGGTCTCGAACACTGAAGCTTTCTTT.

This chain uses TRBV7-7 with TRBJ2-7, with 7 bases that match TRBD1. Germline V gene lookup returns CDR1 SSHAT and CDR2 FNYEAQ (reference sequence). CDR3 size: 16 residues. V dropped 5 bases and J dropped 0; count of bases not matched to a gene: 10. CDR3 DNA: TGTGCCAGCAGCCCAGACCTGGACAGGAGCTCCTACGAGCAGTACTTC. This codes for CASSPDLDRSSYEQYF.

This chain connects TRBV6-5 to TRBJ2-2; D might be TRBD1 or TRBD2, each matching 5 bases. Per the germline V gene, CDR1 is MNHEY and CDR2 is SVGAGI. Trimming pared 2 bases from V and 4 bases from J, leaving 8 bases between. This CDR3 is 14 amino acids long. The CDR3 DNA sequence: TGTGCCAGCAGTTACGGTGGGGGCACCGGGGAGCTGTTTTTT. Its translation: CASSYGGGTGELFF.

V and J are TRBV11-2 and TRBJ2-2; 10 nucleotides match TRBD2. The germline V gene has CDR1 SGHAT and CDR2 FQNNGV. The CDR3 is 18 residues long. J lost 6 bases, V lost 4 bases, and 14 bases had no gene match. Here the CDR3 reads CASSSLTSGVDRAGELFF. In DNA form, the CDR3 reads TGTGCCAGCAGCTCCTTAACTAGCGGGGTAGATCGGGCCGGGGAGCTGTTTTTT.

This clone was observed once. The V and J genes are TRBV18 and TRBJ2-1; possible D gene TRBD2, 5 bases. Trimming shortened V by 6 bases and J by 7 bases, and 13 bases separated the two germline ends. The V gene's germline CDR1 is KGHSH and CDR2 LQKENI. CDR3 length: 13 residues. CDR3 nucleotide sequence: TGTGCCAGCTCCCCCCCCGGGGTAAATGAGCAGTTCTTC. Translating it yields CASSPPGVNEQFF.

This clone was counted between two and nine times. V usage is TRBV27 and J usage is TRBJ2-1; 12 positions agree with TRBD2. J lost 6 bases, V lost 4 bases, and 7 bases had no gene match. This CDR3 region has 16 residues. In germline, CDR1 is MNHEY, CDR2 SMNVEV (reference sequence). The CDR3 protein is CASSSPTSGRFNEQFF. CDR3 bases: TGTGCCAGCAGTTCCCCGACTAGCGGGAGATTCAATGAGCAGTTCTTC.

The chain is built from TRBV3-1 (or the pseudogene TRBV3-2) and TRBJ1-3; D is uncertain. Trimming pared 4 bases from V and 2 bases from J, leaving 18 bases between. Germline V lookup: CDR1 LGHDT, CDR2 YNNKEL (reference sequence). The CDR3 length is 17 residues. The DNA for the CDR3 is TGTGCCAGCAGCCCCTTTTTGGCAGGCTATCCTGGAAACACCATATATTTT. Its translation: CASSPFLAGYPGNTIYF.